These 30 T cell receptor beta chains came from one sample sequenced in a study of blood T cell repertoires in COVID-19. Profiled with immunoSEQ multiplex PCR; TCRdb holds only in-frame clones, not every one. Among fewer than 400,000 clones listed, roughly 87% were seen once. The material sequenced was PBMCs or T cells enriched from blood (not recorded which). The receptors were gathered from a woman under 30 who had recovered from COVID-19.

This clone has a single count. V is TRBV7-2 and J is TRBJ2-7; 9 nucleotides line up with TRBD1. There are 15 residues in the CDR3. Trimming at V came to 5 bases and at J to 3 bases, leaving 8 bases not matched to a gene. In germline, CDR1 is SGHTA, CDR2 FQGNSA. This CDR3 reads CASSVTGQGFYEQYF. The CDR3 bases are TGTGCCAGCAGCGTCACGGGACAGGGTTTCTACGAGCAGTACTTC.

This rearrangement joins TRBV11-2 to TRBJ1-1; D is perhaps TRBD1 (6 bases). This CDR3 is 16 amino acids long. CDR1 is SGHAT, CDR2 FQNNGV, per germline. The germline V and J ends were trimmed by 5 bases and 1 base, with 17 bases remaining between them. The CDR3 DNA follows: TGTGCCAGCAGCATTGTCTACGGCAGGGGGAACACTGAAGCTTTCTTT. It is translated as CASSIVYGRGNTEAFF. The complete variable domain, with remaining parts taken from reference TRBV11-2 and TRBJ1-1, reads EAGVAQSPRYKIIEKRQSVAFWCNPISGHATLYWYQQILGQGPKLLIQFQNNGVVDDSQLPKDRFSAERLKGVDSTLKIQPAKLEDSAVYLCASSIVYGRGNTEAFFGQGTRLTVV.

About this clone: The conserved phenylalanine or tryptophan normally closing the CDR3 is absent here, so this likely arose from a read error. Because the CDR3's place on the DNA is in doubt, the DNA is left out and the CDR3 is given as listed by TCRdb. The V and J genes are TRBV2 and TRBJ2-7; TRBD2 reflects the table's D call only, with no check against the DNA. The CDR3 totals 13 residues, both ends included. The germline V gene has CDR1 SNHLY and CDR2 FYNNEI. CDR3 loop: CASSDIRAGGPLL.

CDR3 in DNA: TGCAGCGTTGCCGAGGGCGAGCAGTTCTTC. It specifies CSVAEGEQFF. V usage is TRBV29-1 and J usage is TRBJ2-1, with D possibly matching TRBD2 (5 bases). V was pared by 4 bases and J by 10 bases, with 8 bases between. Looked up from germline, CDR1 is SQVTM and CDR2 is ANQGSEA. The CDR3 runs 10 residues.

This chain connects TRBV4-3 to TRBJ1-4; 7 bases are a match to TRBD1. The CDR3 sequence is 15 residues long. Per the germline V gene, CDR1 is LGHNA and CDR2 is YSLEER. Trimming took 0 bases from V and 7 from J; bases not matched to a gene: 5. This CDR3 is CASSQEPGTAEKLFF. The CDR3 region has the DNA TGCGCCAGCAGCCAAGAACCAGGGACAGCTGAAAAACTGTTTTTT.

V usage is TRBV14 and J usage is TRBJ1-2; 8 positions match TRBD1. CDR1 and CDR2 (germline): SGHDN, FVKESK. After removal of 5 bases from V and 2 bases from J, the junction contained 4 bases not matched to a gene. The CDR3 sequence is 14 residues long. CDR3 loop: CASSIDRGNYGYTF. As DNA, the CDR3 is TGTGCCAGCAGCATCGACAGGGGCAACTATGGCTACACCTTC. The variable domain in full, with the rest retrieved from reference TRBV14 and TRBJ1-2, is EAGVTQFPSHSVIEKGQTVTLRCDPISGHDNLYWYRRVMGKEIKFLLHFVKESKQDESGMPNNRFLAERTGGTYSTLKVQPAELEDSGVYFCASSIDRGNYGYTFGSGTRLTVV.

The gene calls are TRBV9 and TRBJ1-2; D is undetermined. Germline loops: CDR1 SGDLS, CDR2 YYNGEE. With 4 bases removed from V and 1 base from J, the gap between germline ends came to 5 bases. This CDR3 contains 12 residues. The CDR3 DNA reads as TGTGCCAGCAGCTACATTAACTATGGCTACACCTTC. Amino acids: CASSYINYGYTF. The whole variable domain, remainder taken from reference TRBV9 and TRBJ1-2, is DSGVTQTPKHLITATGQRVTLRCSPRSGDLSVYWYQQSLDQGLQFLIQYYNGEERAKGNILERFSAQQFPDLHSELNLSSLELGDSALYFCASSYINYGYTFGSGTRLTVV.

The rearrangement uses TRBV5-6 and TRBJ1-5, with D maybe TRBD1 (5 bases). The CDR3 is made up of 13 amino acids. V was pared by 2 bases and J by 7 bases, with 10 bases between. Germline V gene data show CDR1 as SGHDT and CDR2 as YYEEEE. The chain's CDR3 is CASSFSQGQPQHF. The CDR3 DNA is TGTGCCAGCAGCTTCTCTCAGGGCCAGCCCCAGCATTTT. Variable domain in full (rest from reference TRBV5-6 and TRBJ1-5): DAGVTQSPTHLIKTRGQQVTLRCSPKSGHDTVSWYQQALGQGPQFIFQYYEEEERQRGNFPDRFSGHQFPNYSSELNVNALLLGDSALYLCASSFSQGQPQHFGDGTRLSIL.

The CDR3 region has the DNA TGTGCCAGCAGCTTAACAGGGAGGGGCCAGCCCCAGCATTTT. Protein: CASSLTGRGQPQHF. The V gene is TRBV7-2, the J gene TRBJ1-5; perhaps TRBD1 as D (6 bases). The CDR3 is 14 residues long. CDR1 and CDR2 from the germline V gene are SGHTA and FQGNSA. Trimming shortened V by 2 bases and J by 7 bases, and 12 bases separated the two germline ends.

This sequence joins TRBV2 and TRBJ1-1, with D possibly matching TRBD1 (5 bases). Germline V CDR1 and CDR2: SNHLY, FYNNEI. V was trimmed by 1 base and J by 5 bases, leaving 20 bases between them. The CDR3 has 17 amino acids. This chain's CDR3 is CASSEGFLRSRETEAFF. CDR3 DNA sequence: TGTGCCAGCAGTGAAGGGTTTCTAAGGAGCAGGGAAACTGAAGCTTTCTTT.

This chain connects TRBV7-9 to TRBJ1-2; TRBD1 agrees at 7 bases. There are 14 residues in the CDR3. J lost 3 bases, V lost 5 bases, and 6 bases had no gene match. Germline assignment: CDR1 SEHNR and CDR2 FQNEAQ (reference sequence). The CDR3 loop is CASSIRDSHYGYTF. The CDR3 bases are TGTGCCAGCAGCATTAGGGACAGTCACTATGGCTACACCTTC.

The gene calls are TRBV11-2 and TRBJ2-2, with a possible D match to TRBD1 (5 bases). V shed 1 base and J shed 0 bases, with 9 bases lying between them. This CDR3 spans 16 amino acids. Looked up from germline, CDR1 is SGHAT and CDR2 is FQNNGV. CDR3 in amino acids: CASSLGGGTNTGELFF. The CDR3 DNA reads as TGTGCCAGCAGCTTAGGGGGCGGAACGAACACCGGGGAGCTGTTTTTT.

V is TRBV28 and J is TRBJ2-2; 11 bases line up with TRBD2. In germline, CDR1 is MDHEN, CDR2 SYDVKM. Trimming took 6 bases from V and 6 from J; bases not matched to a gene: 6. There are 15 residues in the CDR3. CDR3 sequence: CASSYLAGGPGELFF. DNA of the CDR3: TGTGCCAGCAGCTACTTAGCGGGAGGGCCCGGGGAGCTGTTTTTT.

The chain links TRBV7-9 to TRBJ2-1; the match to TRBD2 covers 12 bases. The CDR3 extends over 16 amino acids. Per germline, CDR1 SEHNR and CDR2 FQNEAQ (reference sequence). J was trimmed by 8 bases and V by 3 bases; bases with no gene match: 8. The CDR3 DNA sequence: TGTGCCAGCAGCTTGGGACTAGCGGGTAATCGGGATGAGCAGTTCTTC. Translating gives CASSLGLAGNRDEQFF.

V usage is TRBV5-1 and J usage is TRBJ1-6, with a weak D call TRBD1 (5 bases). Trimming shortened V by 0 bases and J by 5 bases, and 9 bases separated the two germline ends. CDR1 SGHRS and CDR2 YFSETQ come from the germline V gene. CDR3 length equals 15 residues. The CDR3 DNA follows: TGCGCCAGCAGCTTGGCCATCAGGGATAATTCACCCCTCCACTTT. The encoded protein is CASSLAIRDNSPLHF.

J is TRBJ2-7 and V is TRBV28; 8 bases fit TRBD2. J gave up 1 base and V 5 bases, and 7 bases lay outside the gene matches. The CDR3 extends over 15 amino acids. Germline V gene sequence: CDR1 MDHEN, CDR2 SYDVKM. CDR3 DNA: TGTGCCAGCAGTCGGCCGGGACTAGAATCCTACGAGCAGTACTTC. The encoded protein is CASSRPGLESYEQYF.

V gene TRBV7-9 combines with J gene TRBJ1-6; no definite D call. CDR3 length: 15 amino acids. V lost 3 bases and J 8 bases, leaving 14 bases between the germline ends. Germline CDR1 SEHNR, CDR2 FQNEAQ (reference sequence). The chain's CDR3 is CASSLVGMEDSPLHF. The CDR3 DNA follows: TGTGCCAGCAGCTTGGTTGGGATGGAGGATTCACCCCTCCACTTT.

V and J are TRBV2 and TRBJ1-1, with 12 bases fitting TRBD1. Germline V lookup: CDR1 SNHLY, CDR2 FYNNEI. J lost 4 bases, V lost 6 bases, and 9 bases had no gene match. CDR3 size: 16 residues. CDR3 protein: CASRRTGTGGITEAFF. The CDR3 nucleotides read TGTGCCAGCAGACGGACCGGGACAGGGGGCATCACTGAAGCTTTCTTT.

The rearrangement uses TRBV10-1 and TRBJ2-6; D may be TRBD1 (5 bases). The CDR3 length is 17 residues. Germline V gene sequence: CDR1 WNHNN, CDR2 SYGVQD (reference sequence). The V and J ends lost 2 bases and 3 bases respectively, with 14 bases between them. CDR3 in DNA: TGCGCCAGCAGTGAGCCGCAGGGTGTTGGTGGGGCCAACGTCCTGACTTTC. Translated: CASSEPQGVGGANVLTF.

The chain employs TRBV7-9 and TRBJ1-6; 9 bases fit TRBD1. From germline, CDR1 is SEHNR and CDR2 FQNEAQ (reference sequence). The CDR3 sequence is 15 residues long. The V gene end was trimmed by 5 bases and the J gene end by 10 bases; junction bases not matched to a gene: 9. DNA for the CDR3: TGTGCCAGCAGCCATCTGGGACAGGGTAGATCACCCCTCCACTTT. Translating gives CASSHLGQGRSPLHF.

The chain employs TRBV19 and TRBJ2-5, with 13 bases lining up with TRBD2. CDR1 is LNHDA, CDR2 SQIVND, per germline (reference sequence). Trimming took 1 base from V and 7 from J; bases not matched to a gene: 6. This CDR3 is built from 16 residues. CDR3 sequence: CASSIAGTSGTVTQYF. CDR3 DNA sequence: TGTGCCAGTAGTATAGCCGGGACTAGCGGGACGGTGACCCAGTACTTC.

The V and J genes are TRBV28 and TRBJ1-1; TRBD1 might be the D (6 bases). Germline-derived CDR1 and CDR2 are MDHEN and SYDVKM. V gave up 6 bases and J gave up 5 bases, with 19 bases separating them. The CDR3 extends over 15 amino acids. As DNA, the CDR3 is TGTGCCAGCAGGTCGTACAGGGTCGTAGATACTGAAGCTTTCTTT. Translated, it gives CASRSYRVVDTEAFF.

J is TRBJ2-7 and V is TRBV18; weak D call: TRBD1 (6 bases). The CDR3 runs to 15 residues. The germline V gene has CDR1 KGHSH and CDR2 LQKENI. The germline V and J ends were trimmed by 4 bases and 3 bases, with 16 bases remaining between them. The CDR3 region has the DNA TGTGCCAGCTCACAACGGGGCCAGGGGAACTACGAGCAGTACTTC. Its protein is CASSQRGQGNYEQYF.

This clone was seen just once. The chain uses TRBV19 and TRBJ2-5, with D possibly matching TRBD1 (6 bases). V was pared by 3 bases and J by 3 bases, with 11 bases between. The germline CDR1 and CDR2 sequences are LNHDA and SQIVND (reference sequence). This CDR3 contains 14 residues. The CDR3 is CASSMVRGKETQYF. The CDR3 DNA sequence: TGTGCCAGTAGTATGGTCAGGGGAAAAGAGACCCAGTACTTC.

The rearrangement uses TRBV7-9 and TRBJ1-1; 7 bases match TRBD1. Germline loops: CDR1 SEHNR, CDR2 FQNEAQ (reference sequence). This CDR3 spans 14 amino acids. The CDR3 DNA follows: TGTGCGGCCCAGGGCGAAGGGGGCATCACTGAAGCTTTCTTT. Protein: CAAQGEGGITEAFF.

This clone came up a few times. The V gene is TRBV20-1, the J gene TRBJ1-2; D unclear. Germline V gene data show CDR1 as DFQATT and CDR2 as SNEGSKA (reference sequence). The CDR3 spans 11 residues. The V and J ends lost 5 bases and 4 bases respectively, with 8 bases between them. DNA of the CDR3: TGCAGTGCTCCGTCCCCCTATGGCTACACCTTC. This encodes CSAPSPYGYTF.

The chain has TRBV19 and TRBJ1-1, with D perhaps matching TRBD1 (5 bases). Germline CDR1 LNHDA, CDR2 SQIVND (reference sequence). The V gene lost 2 bases and the J gene lost 1 base, with 11 bases spanning the gap. The CDR3 loop spans 15 amino acids. The CDR3 DNA reads as TGTGCCAGTAGTATACAGGGCCGGAGGAACACTGAAGCTTTCTTT. It is translated as CASSIQGRRNTEAFF.

The chain couples TRBV7-2 to TRBJ2-1; 12 bases fit TRBD2. The V segment lost 2 bases and the J segment 8 bases; nucleotides outside the gene matches: 10. The CDR3 is 17 residues long. Germline loops: CDR1 SGHTA, CDR2 FQGNSA. The CDR3 bases are TGTGCCAGCAGCTTACTGACTAGCGGGAGTTTACTGTATGAGCAGTTCTTC. This translates into CASSLLTSGSLLYEQFF.

The chain combines TRBV10-3 with TRBJ1-2; D call uncertain. Germline lookup yields CDR1 ENHRY and CDR2 SYGVKD. The V and J ends lost 3 bases and 6 bases respectively, with 11 bases between them. The CDR3 totals 13 residues. The CDR3 DNA reads TGTGCCATCAGTGATTATACAGAAGATGGCTACACCTTC. Encoded protein: CAISDYTEDGYTF.

The V and J genes are TRBV19 and TRBJ1-1; 10 nucleotides align to TRBD1. CDR1 is LNHDA, CDR2 SQIVND, per germline (reference sequence). The CDR3 length is 17 residues. The CDR3 sequence: CAASTRGTGVTKSEAFF. The CDR3 coding sequence is TGTGCAGCCTCGACGAGGGGGACAGGGGTCACGAAATCTGAAGCTTTCTTT.